The clone carrying this TCR beta chain was recorded many times. The TCRbeta library was prepared with unique molecular identifiers. Each CDR3 protein is one row after TCRdb ran MiXCR on the PCR reads. The sample has about 230,000 distinct CDR3 sequences; 9.7% are singletons. Germline V gene sequence: CDR1 SGHRS, CDR2 YFSETQ. The V end lost 0 bases, the J end lost 0 bases, and 16 bases lay between the germline ends. The CDR3 runs to 19 residues. The record originates from a study of T-cell reconstitution after alpha-beta-depleted transplantation in children. The source was PBMCs from the stem cell graft donor, collected from the stem cell graft. The chain employs TRBV5-1 and TRBJ2-6; possibly TRBD1 or TRBD2 for D (7 bases each). This clonotype was obtained from a human donor who donated a stem cell graft to a child with SCID. In DNA form, the CDR3 reads TGCGCCAGCAGCTTGGCCGGGGGGACAGTAGTCTCTGGGGCCAACGTCCTGACTTTC. Protein product: CASSLAGGTVVSGANVLTF.